This is a list of T cell receptor beta chains from one sample in a study of OX40 agonist ivuxolimab in advanced cancers. TCRdb's table, derived via immunoSEQ multiplex PCR, lists solely in-frame clones and lacks some. The profile covers 75,000 to 100,000 clones, with roughly four fifths appearing a single time and around 5.9% taken by the ten largest. The sample was CD4+ or CD8+ T cells sorted from blood, taken in a trial of the OX40 agonist ivuxolimab. The receptor set was obtained from an adult with an advanced solid tumor such as melanoma, head and neck, liver or kidney cancer. Each CDR3 is given with its conserved first and last residue.

CDR3: CASSPSGYEQYF
J: TRBJ2-7
V: TRBV5-1

CDR3: CATSRDPLTSSEQYF
J: TRBJ2-7
V: TRBV15

CDR3: CASSPFTDTQYF
J: TRBJ2-3
V: TRBV5-8

CDR3: CASSDLAGGTDTQYF
J: TRBJ2-3
V: TRBV6-4

CDR3: CASSSSGWETQYF
J: TRBJ2-5
V: TRBV7-9

CDR3: CASSLTGPRTEAFF
J: TRBJ1-1
V: TRBV2

CDR3: CASSGDRGGEQYF
J: TRBJ2-7
V: TRBV18

CDR3: CASSLNLGLFF
J: TRBJ1-4
V: TRBV11-2

CDR3: CASSVNLGGGETQYF
J: TRBJ2-5
V: TRBV6-1

CDR3: CASSYASGWSTDTQYF
J: TRBJ2-3
V: TRBV6-5

CDR3: CATRQAGGRSEAFF
J: TRBJ1-1
V: TRBV15

CDR3: CASSFQGSSNYGYTF
J: TRBJ1-2
V: TRBV7-2

CDR3: CASSGPGTGGSPLHF
J: TRBJ1-6
V: TRBV6-5

CDR3: CASSVGGDYGYTF
J: TRBJ1-2
V: TRBV9

CDR3: CASSLLLAAPEGTDTQYF
J: TRBJ2-3
V: TRBV11-1

CDR3: CASSTTSGSRHEQFF
J: TRBJ2-1
V: TRBV19

CDR3: CASSQEQSSGGWTGELFF
J: TRBJ2-2
V: TRBV4-2

CDR3: CASSSPDGNEKLFF
J: TRBJ1-4
V: TRBV7-9

CDR3: CASSFPTGYTF
J: TRBJ1-2
V: TRBV7-9

CDR3: CASSLEGLPYEQYF
J: TRBJ2-7
V: TRBV5-1

CDR3: CASSEAQNQPQHF
J: TRBJ1-5
V: TRBV6-1

CDR3: CASSLRLGGKGYEQYF
J: TRBJ2-7
V: TRBV5-6

CDR3: CASSSGTGAYTGELFF
J: TRBJ2-2
V: TRBV6-5

CDR3: CASSVSGRAAGTDTQYF
J: TRBJ2-3
V: TRBV10-2

CDR3: CASSQQGYYGYTF
J: TRBJ1-2
V: TRBV2

CDR3: CASSRQNQKTQYF
J: TRBJ2-5
V: TRBV19

CDR3: CASLALGQKAGELFF
J: TRBJ2-2
V: TRBV21-1

CDR3: CASSIDVRNSPLHF
J: TRBJ1-6
V: TRBV19

CDR3: CASSEKGGTTEAFF
J: TRBJ1-1
V: TRBV10-2

CDR3: CSNTGTGGTDTQYF
J: TRBJ2-3
V: TRBV29-1

CDR3: CASSHTGRRYNSPLHF
J: TRBJ1-6
V: TRBV2

CDR3: CASSEEGAVADTQYF
J: TRBJ2-3
V: TRBV2

CDR3: CASSPPTGSSSYEQYF
J: TRBJ2-7
V: TRBV18

CDR3: CSFRQGVYEQYF
J: TRBJ2-7
V: TRBV29-1

CDR3: CASTPGASGASTDTQYF
J: TRBJ2-3
V: TRBV7-6

CDR3: CASSPRLGAGGLGTDTQYF
J: TRBJ2-3
V: TRBV9

CDR3: CASSLDWNSGNTIYF
J: TRBJ1-3
V: TRBV5-4

CDR3: CASSLRAVSGNTIYF
J: TRBJ1-3
V: TRBV11-2

CDR3: CASSDRGYEQYF
J: .
V: TRBV10-1

CDR3: CASSSRLGQAQNTEAFF
J: TRBJ1-1
V: TRBV5-1

CDR3: CATSRSGRSSYNSPLHF
J: TRBJ1-6
V: TRBV15